This T cell receptor beta chain appears in the sequencing data of a study of T cell responses to AZD1222 COVID-19 vaccine. Findings and caveats of the study: Clonal diversity may have been underestimated in mostly white British donors. In all cases, repertoires were sampled only after the peak T cell response. Regions 160-218 and 743-854 dominated among vaccine-associated CD4 TCRs spanning spike.

Measured with immunoSEQ multiplex PCR; TCRdb has only the in-frame clones, and not every one. The data show some 180,000 clones, with around 93% seen just once and around 0.98% held by the top ten. Notes on this clone: Its matching antigen is unknown.

The receptor's source is an adult who received the MenACWY meningococcal vaccine as a control. The source was peripheral blood, collected 28 days after the second dose of the MenACWY control vaccine.

In nucleotides, the CDR3 is TGTGCCAGCAGCCCGAGACTAGCGGGGGCGATGGAGACCCAGTACTTC. Translation: CASSPRLAGAMETQYF. V usage is TRBV7-2 and J usage is TRBJ2-5; TRBD2 agrees at 12 bases. CDR3 length: 16 residues. V gave up 5 bases and J gave up 5 bases; unmatched junction bases: 9. Germline V gives CDR1 SGHTA, CDR2 FQGNSA.